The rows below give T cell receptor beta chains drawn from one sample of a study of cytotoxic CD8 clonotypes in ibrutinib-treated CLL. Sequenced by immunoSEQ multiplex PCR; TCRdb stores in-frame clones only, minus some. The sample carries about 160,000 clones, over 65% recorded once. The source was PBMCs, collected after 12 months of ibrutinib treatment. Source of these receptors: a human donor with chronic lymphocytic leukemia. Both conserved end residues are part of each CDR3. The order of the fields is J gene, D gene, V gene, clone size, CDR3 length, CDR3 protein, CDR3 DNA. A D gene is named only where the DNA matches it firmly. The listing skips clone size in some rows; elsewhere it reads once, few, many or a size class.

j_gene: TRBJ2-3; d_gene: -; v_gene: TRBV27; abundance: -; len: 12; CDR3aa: CASSFTSDTQYF; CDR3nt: TGTGCCAGCAGTTTTACATCAGATACGCAGTATTTT
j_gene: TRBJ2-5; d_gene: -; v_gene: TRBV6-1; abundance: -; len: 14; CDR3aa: CASHDRAYQETQYF; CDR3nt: TGTGCCAGCCACGACAGAGCGTACCAAGAGACCCAGTACTTC
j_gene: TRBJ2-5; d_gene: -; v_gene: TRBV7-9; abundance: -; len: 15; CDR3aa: CASSQLLAGDETQYF; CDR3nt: TGTGCCAGCAGCCAATTACTAGCAGGGGACGAGACCCAGTACTTC
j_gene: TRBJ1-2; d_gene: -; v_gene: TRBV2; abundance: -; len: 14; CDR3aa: CASSRDGRVGGYTF; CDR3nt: TGTGCCAGCAGCCGGGACGGGAGGGTTGGTGGCTACACCTTC
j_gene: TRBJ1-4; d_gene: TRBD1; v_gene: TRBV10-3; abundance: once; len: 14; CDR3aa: CATSGGGSGEKLFF; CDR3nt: TGTGCCACGTCAGGAGGGGGCTCGGGAGAAAAACTGTTTTTT
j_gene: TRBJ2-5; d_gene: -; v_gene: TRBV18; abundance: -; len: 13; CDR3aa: CASSQLASETQYF; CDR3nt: TGTGCCAGCTCACAACTAGCTTCGGAGACCCAGTACTTC
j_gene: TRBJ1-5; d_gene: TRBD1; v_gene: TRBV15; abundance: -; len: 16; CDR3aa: CATSRGDRGYNQPQHF; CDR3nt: TGTGCCACCAGCAGAGGGGACAGGGGATACAATCAGCCCCAGCATTTT
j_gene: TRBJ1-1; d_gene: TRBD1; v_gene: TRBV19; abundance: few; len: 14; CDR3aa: CASSGTGPWTEAFF; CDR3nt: TGTGCCAGTAGTGGGACAGGGCCATGGACTGAAGCTTTCTTT
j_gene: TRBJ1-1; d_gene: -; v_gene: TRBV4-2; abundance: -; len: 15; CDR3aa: CASSQDFAVNTEAFF; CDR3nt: TGTGCCAGCAGCCAAGATTTCGCAGTGAACACTGAAGCTTTCTTT
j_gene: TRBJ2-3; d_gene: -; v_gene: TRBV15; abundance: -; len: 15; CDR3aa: CATSRDRDLTDTQYF; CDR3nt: TGTGCCACCAGCAGAGACAGGGACCTCACAGATACGCAGTATTTT
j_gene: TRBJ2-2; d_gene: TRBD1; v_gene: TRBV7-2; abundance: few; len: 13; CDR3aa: CASRGTGTGELFF; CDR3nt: TGTGCCAGCAGGGGGACAGGGACCGGGGAGCTGTTTTTT
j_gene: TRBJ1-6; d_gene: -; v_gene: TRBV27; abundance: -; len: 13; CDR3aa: CASSPTRNSPLHF; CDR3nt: TGTGCCAGCAGTCCTACAAGAAATTCACCCCTCCACTTT
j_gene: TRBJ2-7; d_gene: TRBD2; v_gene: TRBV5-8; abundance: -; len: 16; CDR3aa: CASSLVAGGTGYEQYF; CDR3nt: TGTGCCAGCAGCTTGGTAGCGGGGGGGACAGGCTACGAGCAGTACTTC
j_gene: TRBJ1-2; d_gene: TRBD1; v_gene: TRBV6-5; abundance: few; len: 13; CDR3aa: CASSYGDRQGYTF; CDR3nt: TGTGCCAGCAGTTACGGGGACAGGCAAGGCTACACCTTC
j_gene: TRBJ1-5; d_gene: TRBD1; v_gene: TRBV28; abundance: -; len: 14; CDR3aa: CASRAGTEGQPQHF; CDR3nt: TGTGCCAGCAGGGCCGGGACAGAAGGTCAGCCCCAGCATTTT
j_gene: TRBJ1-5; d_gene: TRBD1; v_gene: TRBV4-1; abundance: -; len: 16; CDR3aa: CASSVTGTASNQPQHF; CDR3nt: TGCGCCAGCAGCGTTACCGGGACAGCCAGCAATCAGCCCCAGCATTTT
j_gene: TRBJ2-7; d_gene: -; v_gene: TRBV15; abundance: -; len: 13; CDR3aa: CATSRRISYEQYF; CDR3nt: TGTGCCACCAGCAGGAGGATATCCTACGAGCAGTACTTC
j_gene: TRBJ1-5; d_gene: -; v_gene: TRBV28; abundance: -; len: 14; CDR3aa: CASSFRQGNQPQHF; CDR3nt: TGTGCCAGCAGTTTTCGACAAGGCAATCAGCCCCAGCATTTT
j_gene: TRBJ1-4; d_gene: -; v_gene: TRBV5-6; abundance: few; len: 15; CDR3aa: CASNLRFATNEKLFF; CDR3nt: TGTGCCAGCAACCTTAGATTTGCAACTAATGAAAAACTGTTTTTT
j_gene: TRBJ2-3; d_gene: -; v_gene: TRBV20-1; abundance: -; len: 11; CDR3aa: CSASEGGAQYF; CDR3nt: TGCAGTGCTAGCGAAGGAGGTGCGCAGTATTTT
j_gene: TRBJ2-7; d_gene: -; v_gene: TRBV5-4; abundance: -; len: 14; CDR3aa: CASSLGQNSYEQYF; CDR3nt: TGTGCCAGCAGCTTGGGGCAGAACTCCTACGAGCAGTACTTC
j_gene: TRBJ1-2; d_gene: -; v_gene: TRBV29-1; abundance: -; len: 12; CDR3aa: CSVESRDYGYTF; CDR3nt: TGCAGCGTTGAATCCAGGGACTATGGCTACACCTTC